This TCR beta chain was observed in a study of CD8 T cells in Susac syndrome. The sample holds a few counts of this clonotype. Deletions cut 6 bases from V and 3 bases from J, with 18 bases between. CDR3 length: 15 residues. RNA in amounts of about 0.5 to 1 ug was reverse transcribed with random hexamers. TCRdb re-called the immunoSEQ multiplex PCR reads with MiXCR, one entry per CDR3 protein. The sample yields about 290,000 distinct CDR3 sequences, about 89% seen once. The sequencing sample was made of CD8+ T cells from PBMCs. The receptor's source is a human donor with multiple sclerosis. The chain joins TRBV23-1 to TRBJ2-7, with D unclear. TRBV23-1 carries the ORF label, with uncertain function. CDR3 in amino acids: CASRPPGTPNYEQYF. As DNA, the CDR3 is TGCGCCAGCAGACCCCCCGGCACCCCCAACTACGAGCAGTACTTC.